Each of the 28 T cell receptor beta chains below was sequenced from the same sample in a study of T cells in Graves' hyperthyroidism and ophthalmopathy. Researchers took RNA transcripts and amplified the TCR beta CDR3 regions from them. The HTBI primer set drove a first-round RT-PCR of the TCR CDR3. TCRdb fed the multiplex PCR reads into MiXCR, producing one record per CDR3 protein. The sample holds 200,000 to 250,000 distinct CDR3 sequences, about a sixth seen once. Specimen: blood. Source of these receptors: a woman between 18 and 29 years old with Graves' ophthalmopathy.

This clonotype was picked up many times. The rearrangement uses TRBV4-1 and TRBJ2-5; 8 bases are a match to TRBD1. V lost 4 bases, J lost 6 bases, and 10 bases stayed unmatched. Germline assignment: CDR1 MGHRA and CDR2 YSYEKL. The CDR3 consists of 15 residues. The CDR3 here is CASSRISTGEKTQYF. The CDR3 nucleotides read TGCGCCAGCAGCCGCATATCGACAGGGGAAAAGACCCAGTACTTC.

The chain joins TRBV4-2 to TRBJ2-2; D might be TRBD2 (6 bases). V was clipped by 1 base and J by 1 base, with 13 bases between them. There are 17 residues in the CDR3. In germline, CDR1 is LGHNA, CDR2 YNFKEQ. As DNA, the CDR3 is TGTGCCAGCAGCCAAGTTATTCCGGGGGTGAACACCGGGGAGCTGTTTTTT. This translates into CASSQVIPGVNTGELFF.

The table lists this clonotype with many counts. The chain links TRBV24-1 to TRBJ2-2, with TRBD1 matching over 8 bases. Trimming removed 5 bases from V and 3 bases from J; junction bases left unmatched: 7. The CDR3 is 16 amino acids. The germline CDR1 and CDR2 sequences are KGHDR and SFDVKD. CDR3 sequence reads: CATSGVTGVDTGELFF. Here the CDR3 DNA reads TGTGCCACCAGTGGGGTGACAGGGGTAGACACCGGGGAGCTGTTTTTT.

The V and J genes are TRBV7-2 and TRBJ2-1; 13 bases map to TRBD2. This CDR3 is built from 15 residues. Germline values: CDR1 SGHTA, CDR2 FQGNSA. Trimming took 5 bases from V and 8 from J; bases not matched to a gene: 6. The CDR3 nucleotides are TGTGCCAGCAGCCGGACTAGCGGGAGTCGGGATGAGCAGTTCTTC. This codes for CASSRTSGSRDEQFF.

This clonotype occurred many times. The chain carries TRBV6-1 and TRBJ2-3, with 7 bases matching TRBD2. V lost 8 bases, J lost 2 bases, and 7 bases stayed unmatched. The CDR3 runs to 14 residues. Germline CDR1 MNHNS, CDR2 SASEGT. The CDR3 loop is CASGEGLVTDTQYF. The CDR3 DNA sequence: TGTGCCAGCGGGGAGGGGCTAGTCACAGATACGCAGTATTTT.

This clonotype was counted at least ten times. The chain has TRBV7-6 and TRBJ2-7; D uncertain. Deletions cut 1 base from V and 3 bases from J, with 16 bases between. The CDR3 length is 16 residues. Germline lookup yields CDR1 SGHVS and CDR2 FNYEAQ. CDR3 nucleotides: TGTGCCAGCAGCTTAGGAAGCGCCGCCAGTTACTACGAGCAGTACTTC. Translated, it gives CASSLGSAASYYEQYF.

The V gene is TRBV7-8, the J gene TRBJ1-1; a weak D match, TRBD1 (6 bases). V was clipped by 5 bases and J by 2 bases, with 15 bases between them. CDR3 length equals 15 residues. CDR1 and CDR2 from the germline V gene are SGHVS and FQNEAQ. CDR3 loop: CASSPYRTANTEAFF. CDR3 nucleotides: TGTGCCAGCAGCCCCTATCGGACAGCCAACACTGAAGCTTTCTTT.

This clonotype was detected ten times or more. This chain uses TRBV28 with TRBJ1-1; D is uncertain. The germline V gene has CDR1 MDHEN and CDR2 SYDVKM. The length of the CDR3 is 17 residues. Trimming shortened V by 3 bases and J by 1 base, and 18 bases separated the two germline ends. CDR3 DNA sequence: TGTGCCAGCAGTTTTGAGGGATGGCCTTACGCGAACACTGAAGCTTTCTTT. This sequence encodes CASSFEGWPYANTEAFF.

This clonotype was seen ten or more times. The chain employs TRBV28 and TRBJ1-5; 11 bases match TRBD1. Germline assignment: CDR1 MDHEN and CDR2 SYDVKM. V lost 2 bases and J lost 7; bases outside the gene matches: 7. This CDR3 is 16 amino acids long. DNA of the CDR3: TGTGCCAGCAGTTTAGGGACAGGGGGAAGTCGGCAGCCCCAGCATTTT. Protein product: CASSLGTGGSRQPQHF.

The rearrangement links TRBV3-1 to TRBJ1-1, with unresolved D. V was cut by 0 bases and J by 2 bases, with 10 bases left in between. Germline V CDR1 and CDR2: LGHDT, YNNKEL (reference sequence). This CDR3 contains 15 residues. The CDR3 region is CASSQDTGINTEAFF. The CDR3, as DNA: TGTGCCAGCAGCCAAGACACGGGCATTAACACTGAAGCTTTCTTT.

This clonotype was seen repeatedly, ten times or more. V usage is TRBV4-1 and J usage is TRBJ2-7; D remains unclear. Germline V gene sequence: CDR1 MGHRA, CDR2 YSYEKL. With 1 base removed from V and 7 bases from J, the gap between germline ends came to 14 bases. The CDR3 length is 14 residues. The CDR3 reads CASSQGNSPREQYF. The CDR3 nucleotides are TGCGCCAGCAGCCAAGGAAACTCGCCGAGGGAGCAGTACTTC.

At least ten counts were recorded for this clonotype. The V gene is TRBV6-1, the J gene TRBJ1-1, with D possibly matching TRBD1 (6 bases). This CDR3 has 14 amino acids. Trimming stripped 10 bases from V and 7 bases from J, with 22 bases between. The germline CDR1 and CDR2 sequences are MNHNS and SASEGT. The CDR3 DNA sequence: TGTGCCACCCTGTGGTCCGCGGGGGCGGATGAAGCTTTCTTT. This codes for CATLWSAGADEAFF.

This clonotype has only a few counts. V usage is TRBV19 and J usage is TRBJ1-2, with a possible D match to TRBD1 (6 bases). V dropped 4 bases and J dropped 6 bases, with 24 bases sitting between them. CDR1 LNHDA and CDR2 SQIVND come from the germline V gene (reference sequence). This CDR3 has 17 amino acids. CDR3 sequence (DNA): TGTGCCAGTAGTACCCATACTTCTGAGGGGGTAGGGCATGGCTACACCTTC. It encodes CASSTHTSEGVGHGYTF.

A word on this clonotype: A much larger clone differs from this one at a single base, so this may be a read error. The chain is built from TRBV7-9 and TRBJ1-1; TRBD1 agrees at 12 bases. Germline values: CDR1 SEHNR, CDR2 FQNEAQ (reference sequence). The CDR3 extends over 16 amino acids. V lost 5 bases and J lost 4; bases outside the gene matches: 8. The CDR3 DNA reads as TGTGCCAGCAGCAGCGGGACAGGGGGCAAAGGCACTGAAGCTTTCTTT. It translates to CASSSGTGGKGTEAFF.

A remark on this clonotype: With a much larger clone just one base away, this may be a read error. J is TRBJ2-4 and V is TRBV12-3 or TRBV12-4, with D perhaps matching TRBD2 (6 bases). This CDR3 has 12 residues. V lost 3 bases and J lost 12, with 12 bases in between. As DNA, the CDR3 is TGTGCCAGCAGTTTCGGAGGGGCCGCTCAGTACTTC. This sequence encodes CASSFGGAAQYF.

This clonotype was detected many times. CDR3 sequence: CATGDSGTEKLFF. In DNA form, the CDR3 reads TGTGCCACGGGGGACAGCGGAACCGAAAAACTGTTTTTT. The chain links TRBV7-9 to TRBJ1-4, with 7 bases aligning to TRBD1. CDR1 and CDR2 from the germline V gene are SEHNR and FQNEAQ (reference sequence). Unmatched junction bases numbered 10, after V lost 10 bases and J lost 8 bases. The CDR3 consists of 13 residues. Drawing the rest from reference TRBV7-9 and TRBJ1-4, the complete variable domain is DTGVSQNPRHKITKRGQNVTFRCDPISEHNRLYWYRQTLGQGPEFLTYFQNEAQLEKSRLLSDRFSAERPKGSFSTLEIQRTEQGDSAMYLCATGDSGTEKLFFGSGTQLSVL.

There are many counts of this clonotype. The gene calls are TRBV19 and TRBJ2-1, with unresolved D. The CDR3 runs 14 residues. V gave up 3 bases and J gave up 0 bases, with 6 bases separating them. Per germline, CDR1 LNHDA and CDR2 SQIVND (reference sequence). The CDR3 is CASSIHSSYNEQFF. DNA of the CDR3: TGTGCCAGTAGTATCCACAGCTCCTACAATGAGCAGTTCTTC.

This clonotype was seen only a few times. The genes are TRBV19 and TRBJ2-7, with D perhaps matching TRBD1 (6 bases). There are 13 residues in the CDR3. V gave up 10 bases and J gave up 5 bases, with 18 bases separating them. CDR1 and CDR2 (germline): LNHDA, SQIVND (reference sequence). The DNA for the CDR3 is TGTGCCACCGCTCAGCGAGGGGGAGACGAGCAGTACTTC. Protein: CATAQRGGDEQYF.

V and J are TRBV5-8 and TRBJ1-6; D is unclear. Trimming stripped 4 bases from V and 0 bases from J, with 8 bases between. CDR3 length: 15 residues. Germline V gives CDR1 SGHTS, CDR2 YDEGEE. The CDR3 region has the DNA TGTGCCAGCAGCCCGGAGAGCTCCTATAATTCACCCCTCCACTTT. Translating gives CASSPESSYNSPLHF.

The V gene is TRBV19, the J gene TRBJ2-2; 12 nucleotides align to TRBD1. The J segment lost 6 bases and the V segment lost 6 bases, leaving 8 bases of the junction unmatched. The CDR3 length is 16 residues. Germline values: CDR1 LNHDA, CDR2 SQIVND (reference sequence). CDR3 DNA sequence: TGTGCCAGTAGCACCGGGGGACAGGGGGCCCCCGGGGAGCTGTTTTTT. Residues: CASSTGGQGAPGELFF.

The V and J genes are TRBV4-2 and TRBJ2-3, with 8 bases that match TRBD2. The junction had 3 bases not matched to a gene; V was cut back by 4 bases and J by 0 bases. Germline loops: CDR1 LGHNA, CDR2 YNFKEQ. The CDR3 is made up of 15 amino acids. The CDR3 spells CASSPREDSTDTQYF. The DNA of the CDR3 is TGTGCCAGCAGCCCGCGGGAGGACAGCACAGATACGCAGTATTTT.

This clonotype appeared many times. The rearrangement links TRBV9 to TRBJ2-2, with 12 bases identical to TRBD2. CDR1 is SGDLS, CDR2 YYNGEE, per germline. The CDR3 extends over 17 amino acids. The junction had 5 bases not matched to a gene; V was cut back by 3 bases and J by 2 bases. The CDR3 region is CASSAPLAGGNTGELFF. Here the CDR3 DNA reads TGTGCCAGCAGCGCACCACTAGCGGGAGGTAACACCGGGGAGCTGTTTTTT.

The chain uses TRBV28 and TRBJ2-4; TRBD1 matches at 11 bases. This CDR3 has 15 residues. CDR1 and CDR2 from the germline V gene are MDHEN and SYDVKM. After removal of 6 bases from V and 7 bases from J, the junction contained 8 bases not matched to a gene. Written as DNA, the CDR3 is TGTGCCAGCAGGTCGGGACAGGGGGTATGGAACATTCAGTACTTC. This gives the protein CASRSGQGVWNIQYF. Filled out from reference TRBV28 and TRBJ2-4, the complete variable domain reads DVKVTQSSRYLVKRTGEKVFLECVQDMDHENMFWYRQDPGLGLRLIYFSYDVKMKEKGDIPEGYSVSREKKERFSLILESASTNQTSMYLCASRSGQGVWNIQYFGAGTRLSVL.

This clonotype was detected ten times or more. CDR3 nucleotides: TGCGCCAGCAGCTTAGGAAGGGGCGAGCGAGAGACCCAGTACTTC. It codes for CASSLGRGERETQYF. This chain links TRBV5-1 with TRBJ2-5; perhaps TRBD1 as D (5 bases). The V gene lost 2 bases and the J gene lost 4 bases, with 15 bases spanning the gap. From germline, CDR1 is SGHRS and CDR2 YFSETQ. This CDR3 is built from 15 residues.

Concerning this clonotype: A much larger clone differs from this one at a single base, so this may be a read error. The chain carries TRBV4-1 and TRBJ2-1; the match to TRBD2 covers 9 bases. The J call may be mistaken, given a closer DNA end match to TRBJ2-7. CDR3 size: 15 residues. Germline lookup yields CDR1 MGHRA and CDR2 YSYEKL. The CDR3, as DNA: TGCGCCAGCAGCGTTAGCGGGGGCACCTACAATGAGCAGTACTTC. This codes for CASSVSGGTYNEQYF.

This clonotype was recorded at least ten times. The V and J genes are TRBV24-1 and TRBJ2-5, with D unresolved. Germline CDR1 KGHDR, CDR2 SFDVKD. V was cut by 0 bases and J by 3 bases, with 4 bases left in between. CDR3 length: 13 residues. CDR3 coding DNA: TGTGCCACCAGTGATTTGCGGAAAGAGACCCAGTACTTC. Translation gives CATSDLRKETQYF.

The sample holds many counts of this clonotype. The chain couples TRBV6-1 to TRBJ1-2; D gene ambiguous. With 0 bases removed from V and 2 bases from J, the gap between germline ends came to 7 bases. The CDR3 has 14 residues. Germline loops: CDR1 MNHNS, CDR2 SASEGT. The DNA for the CDR3 is TGTGCCAGCAGTGAAGCTGCCAGGAACTATGGCTACACCTTC. It is translated as CASSEAARNYGYTF.

This clonotype came up many times. The V call is TRBV28, the J call TRBJ2-7; D possibly corresponds to TRBD2 (5 bases). V dropped 6 bases and J dropped 3 bases, with 12 bases sitting between them. CDR3 size: 13 residues. Per the germline V gene, CDR1 is MDHEN and CDR2 is SYDVKM. CDR3 protein: CASSPGSGYEQYF. Written as DNA, the CDR3 is TGTGCCAGCAGCCCGGGAAGCGGCTACGAGCAGTACTTC.